Described below is a single T cell receptor beta chain sequence and its context. Original methodology: How many nucleated cells were present was estimated from reference gene primer amplification. Measured with immunoSEQ multiplex PCR; TCRdb has only the in-frame clones, and not every one. The V and J calls and clone size come from that table; D and trimming were worked out from the DNA. The repertoire holds more than 200,000 clones, with 86% as singletons. The CDR3 covers 16 residues. Germline V gene sequence: CDR1 SGHRS, CDR2 YFSETQ. The germline V and J ends were trimmed by 4 bases and 3 bases, with 16 bases remaining between them. These data belong to a study of blood T cell repertoires in COVID-19.

The sequence derives from a man aged 25 to 40 with active or convalescent COVID-19. The specimen was peripheral blood. The chain has TRBV5-1 and TRBJ2-2; D might be TRBD1 (6 bases). As DNA, the CDR3 is TGCGCCAGCAGCCGAAGCCGGGACATGTACACCGGGGAGCTGTTTTTT. Translating it yields CASSRSRDMYTGELFF.